This is a list of T cell receptor beta chains from one sample in a study of blood T cell repertoires in COVID-19. The protocol was immunoSEQ multiplex PCR, while the TCRdb copy is restricted to in-frame clones and leaves out a portion. The data contain about 140,000 clones, about 80% of them singletons. Sequencing was performed on PBMCs or T cells enriched from blood (not recorded which). The receptors were gathered from a woman in her fifties or sixties who had recovered from COVID-19. The conserved cysteine and the conserved F or W are not part of the CDR3 here. The D gene is left open where the match is weak.

ASSGGQGGTEAF | TRBJ1-1 | TRBV3-1/TRBV3-2 | TRBD1
ASSMVRDRDSPLH | TRBJ1-6 | TRBV19 | TRBD1
ASSSLGRTGYT | TRBJ1-2 | TRBV7-9 | -
ASSEEAGGRETQY | TRBJ2-5 | TRBV9 | TRBD2
ASSPGQGQRNSPLH | TRBJ1-6 | TRBV19 | TRBD1
ASRLSGNTEAF | TRBJ1-1 | TRBV4-1 | -
ASSLEGASGTFTGELF | TRBJ2-2 | TRBV5-1 | TRBD2
ASSQDPFEAF | TRBJ1-1 | TRBV3-1/TRBV3-2 | -
ASSVDRGVADTQY | TRBJ2-3 | TRBV9 | -
ASSSPGDRGYNSPLH | TRBJ1-6 | TRBV28 | TRBD1
ASRSRRGQGLGQPQH | TRBJ1-5 | TRBV2 | TRBD1
ASSLSPGLAGDEQF | TRBJ2-1 | TRBV27 | TRBD2
ASSFRPARGEKLF | TRBJ1-4 | TRBV11-1 | -
ASSLETGYQETQY | TRBJ2-5 | TRBV5-1 | -
ASSYKAGGTTEAF | TRBJ1-1 | TRBV6-5 | TRBD1
ASSALSGSRYEQY | TRBJ2-7 | TRBV2 | TRBD2
AWTFGGAGSGPFYGYT | TRBJ1-2 | TRBV30 | -
ASSIHSAGGLPEQY | TRBJ2-7 | TRBV3-1/TRBV3-2 | TRBD2
ATRLDEETQY | TRBJ2-5 | TRBV28 | -
ASSEPGQGGNIQY | TRBJ2-4 | TRBV6-1 | TRBD1
ATSDPSGRVNEQF | TRBJ2-1 | TRBV24-1 | TRBD2
ASIGTGRGQPQH | TRBJ1-5 | TRBV6-5 | TRBD1
ASSVAGYNEQF | TRBJ2-1 | TRBV11-3 | -
ATRQASNQPQH | TRBJ1-5 | TRBV24-1 | -
ASSLAGGAANSPLH | TRBJ1-6 | TRBV11-1 | -
ASSPGVQRGRTDTQY | TRBJ2-3 | TRBV2 | TRBD2
ASSESTTGNEKLF | TRBJ1-4 | TRBV10-1 | TRBD1
ASSVRQGAYNEQF | TRBJ2-1 | TRBV9 | TRBD1
ATSISSGELF | TRBJ2-2 | TRBV24-1 | -
ASSGGSLSYNEQF | TRBJ2-1 | TRBV10-1 | TRBD2
ASSPETGTEGSYEQY | TRBJ2-7 | TRBV27 | TRBD1
ASSILASGGETQY | TRBJ2-5 | TRBV19 | TRBD2
ASSQTGTYTGELF | TRBJ2-2 | TRBV4-1 | -
ASSYSGDEQY | TRBJ2-7 | TRBV6-5 | -
ASSLMGPGTTEAF | TRBJ1-1 | TRBV7-9 | -
ASTEQRLHHTQY | TRBJ2-3 | TRBV7-2 | -
ASSLTSGINTEAF | TRBJ1-1 | TRBV7-3 | -
SASRDRGESELF | TRBJ1-4 | TRBV20-1 | TRBD1
ASSLQENTEAF | TRBJ1-1 | TRBV7-7 | -
AISEIATGELF | TRBJ2-2 | TRBV10-3 | -
ASSPAGSGYNEQF | TRBJ2-1 | TRBV28 | TRBD2
ASSVGGGTNQETQY | TRBJ2-5 | TRBV9 | TRBD2
ASTRYRGGYT | TRBJ1-2 | TRBV28 | TRBD1
ASSSSGTGSDEQY | TRBJ2-7 | TRBV19 | TRBD1
ASSLLAGGRYEQY | TRBJ2-7 | TRBV5-5 | TRBD1
ASSLFGDLSNQPQH | TRBJ1-5 | TRBV27 | -
ASSFLPSGPYEQY | TRBJ2-7 | TRBV27 | -
ASSQAGVTYNEQF | TRBJ2-1 | TRBV27 | TRBD2
ASRPGTAPGYT | TRBJ1-2 | TRBV5-1 | TRBD1
ASSDPGQPGNTIY | TRBJ1-3 | TRBV10-1 | TRBD1
ASGTGGLGELF | TRBJ2-2 | TRBV12-3/TRBV12-4 | TRBD1